The 32 T cell receptor beta chains below all came from one sample that was sequenced in a study of OX40 agonist ivuxolimab in advanced cancers. Assay: immunoSEQ multiplex PCR; the TCRdb copy retains only in-frame clones and omits some. The sample contains tens of thousands of clones, 82% of which appear only once. Specimen: CD4+ or CD8+ T cells sorted from blood, collected in a trial of the OX40 agonist ivuxolimab. These receptors came from an adult with an advanced solid tumor such as melanoma, head and neck, liver or kidney cancer.

The V call is TRBV2, the J call TRBJ2-7; 10 bases are a match to TRBD1. This CDR3 is built from 17 residues. CDR1 and CDR2 (germline): SNHLY, FYNNEI. The V and J ends lost 5 bases and 6 bases, in that order; junction bases with no gene match: 16. CDR3 region: CASSRDRGIMVPLEQYF. The CDR3 DNA reads TGTGCCAGCAGTCGGGACAGGGGAATAATGGTTCCCCTCGAGCAGTACTTC. Combining the CDR3 with reference TRBV2 and TRBJ2-7 gives the whole variable domain EPEVTQTPSHQVTQMGQEVILRCVPISNHLYFYWYRQILGQKVEFLVSFYNNEISEKSEIFDDQFSVERPDGSNFTLKIRSTKLEDSAMYFCASSRDRGIMVPLEQYFGPGTRLTVT.

The chain is built from TRBV6-5 and TRBJ1-1; a weak D match, TRBD1 (5 bases). Trimming removed 4 bases from V and 3 bases from J, with 9 bases in between. CDR3 length: 13 amino acids. Germline CDR1 and CDR2: MNHEY and SVGAGI. CDR3 in amino acids: CASSFDSYTEAFF. CDR3 bases: TGTGCCAGCAGTTTCGACAGCTACACTGAAGCTTTCTTT.

The gene calls are TRBV7-3 and TRBJ2-3, with a weak D call TRBD2 (6 bases). Germline V lookup: CDR1 SGHTA, CDR2 FQGTGA. There are 15 residues in the CDR3. The ends were cut back, 5 bases at V and 3 bases at J, with 15 bases in the middle. The CDR3 nucleotides are TGTGCCAGCAGCCTTAGGGACGGAGGGACAGATACGCAGTATTTT. Protein: CASSLRDGGTDTQYF.

J is TRBJ1-1 and V is TRBV2, with 7 bases aligning to TRBD1. V shed 6 bases and J 0 bases; nucleotides not matched to a gene: 4. There are 14 residues in the CDR3. Germline CDR1 SNHLY, CDR2 FYNNEI. The CDR3 protein is CASSRQGMNTEAFF. DNA of the CDR3: TGTGCCAGCAGCCGACAGGGTATGAACACTGAAGCTTTCTTT. The full variable domain, its missing parts supplied by reference TRBV2 and TRBJ1-1, is EPEVTQTPSHQVTQMGQEVILRCVPISNHLYFYWYRQILGQKVEFLVSFYNNEISEKSEIFDDQFSVERPDGSNFTLKIRSTKLEDSAMYFCASSRQGMNTEAFFGQGTRLTVV.

This chain joins TRBV29-1 and TRBJ2-2; D may correspond to TRBD1 or TRBD2 (8 bases each). The CDR3 has 16 amino acids. Germline V gene lookup returns CDR1 SQVTM and CDR2 ANQGSEA. Trimming stripped 7 bases from V and 0 bases from J, with 18 bases between. CDR3 loop: CSAGGTGNTNTGELFF. For the CDR3, the DNA is TGCAGCGCGGGGGGGACAGGAAATACGAACACCGGGGAGCTGTTTTTT.

The table lists this clone with a few counts. V is TRBV27 and J is TRBJ1-5; D gene ambiguous. The length of the CDR3 is 10 residues. V was pared by 2 bases and J by 10 bases, with 3 bases between. CDR1 and CDR2 (germline): MNHEY, SMNVEV (reference sequence). CDR3 nucleotide sequence: TGTGCCAGCAGTTTAACACCCCAGCATTTT. As protein: CASSLTPQHF.

This clone was seen a handful of times. This rearrangement joins TRBV14 to TRBJ2-3, with TRBD1 as a possible D gene (7 bases). The germline V gene encodes CDR1 SGHDN and CDR2 FVKESK. V was pared by 4 bases and J by 6 bases, with 17 bases between. This CDR3 has 15 amino acids. CDR3 region: CASSRRTGGMDTQYF. The CDR3 nucleotides read TGTGCCAGCAGCCGACGGACAGGAGGGATGGATACGCAGTATTTT.

There are a few counts of this clone. This rearrangement joins TRBV4-1 to TRBJ2-2; 7 nucleotides match TRBD1. CDR3 length equals 14 residues. The J segment lost 6 bases and the V segment lost 4 bases, leaving 5 bases of the junction unmatched. Germline V CDR1 and CDR2: MGHRA, YSYEKL. CDR3 in amino acids: CASSPGQPAGELFF. The CDR3 nucleotides are TGCGCCAGCAGCCCGGGACAGCCCGCCGGGGAGCTGTTTTTT.

The genes are TRBV7-3 and TRBJ1-1, with TRBD1 matching over 9 bases. The CDR3 loop spans 17 amino acids. The J segment lost 6 bases and the V segment lost 0 bases, leaving 11 bases of the junction unmatched. Germline CDR1 reads SGHTA; CDR2 reads FQGTGA. The CDR3 sequence is CASSLTPPDRGSSEAFF. CDR3 DNA sequence: TGTGCCAGCAGCTTAACCCCTCCGGACAGGGGTTCATCTGAAGCTTTCTTT.

This clone has just one count. V and J are TRBV7-9 and TRBJ2-3; weak D call: TRBD1 (6 bases). The V and J ends lost 8 bases and 3 bases respectively, with 18 bases between them. The CDR3 covers 15 residues. CDR1 and CDR2 from the germline V gene are SEHNR and FQNEAQ (reference sequence). The CDR3 nucleotides are TGTGCCAGCCAAGTGGGACAAAGTCTAACAGATACGCAGTATTTT. Translation gives CASQVGQSLTDTQYF.

This chain joins TRBV10-3 and TRBJ1-3; no reliable D call. Germline assignment: CDR1 ENHRY and CDR2 SYGVKD. V lost 3 bases and J 0 bases, leaving 6 bases between the germline ends. The CDR3 length is 14 residues. CDR3 region: CAISDRISGNTIYF. As DNA, the CDR3 is TGTGCCATCAGTGACAGGATCTCTGGAAACACCATATATTTT.

About this clone itself: At the DNA level, this CDR3 is encoded by other sequences in the same sample as well. V and J are TRBV5-5 and TRBJ1-1; no clear D gene. Trimming shortened V by 3 bases and J by 1 base, and 13 bases separated the two germline ends. The CDR3 has 15 amino acids. Germline CDR1 SGHKS, CDR2 YYEKEE (reference sequence). This CDR3 reads CASSSRPTRNTEAFF. CDR3 coding DNA: TGTGCCAGCAGCTCCAGGCCGACAAGGAACACTGAAGCTTTCTTT.

CDR3 in amino acids: CASSPDTGGGKLFF. In DNA form, the CDR3 reads TGTGCCAGCTCACCTGACACGGGCGGGGGAAAACTGTTTTTT. This chain links TRBV18 with TRBJ1-4; D is possibly TRBD1 (5 bases). The CDR3 has 14 residues. The germline CDR1 and CDR2 sequences are KGHSH and LQKENI. V was cut by 3 bases and J by 10 bases, with 15 bases left in between.

The chain links TRBV30 to TRBJ2-5, with 9 bases that match TRBD1. Trimming took 2 bases from V and 5 from J; bases not matched to a gene: 6. CDR1 is GTSNPN, CDR2 SVGIG, per germline (reference sequence). CDR3 size: 14 residues. As DNA, the CDR3 is TGTGCCTGGAGTCTGGGGACAGGGCACGAGACCCAGTACTTC. Translation gives CAWSLGTGHETQYF.

CDR3 nucleotides: TGTGCCAGCAGCTGGGGACAGGGGAGCTACAATGAGCAGTTCTTC. It yields the protein CASSWGQGSYNEQFF. This chain joins TRBV7-7 and TRBJ2-1; 10 bases are shared with TRBD1. CDR1 and CDR2 from the germline V gene are SSHAT and FNYEAQ (reference sequence). This CDR3 has 15 amino acids. With V trimmed by 4 bases and J by 3 bases, 3 bases remained unmatched.

This chain joins TRBV6-6 and TRBJ2-5, with 7 bases fitting TRBD1. This CDR3 contains 16 residues. The V segment lost 4 bases and the J segment 2 bases; nucleotides outside the gene matches: 10. Germline lookup yields CDR1 MNHNY and CDR2 SVGAGI (reference sequence). In DNA, the CDR3 is TGTGCCAGCAGTTCTCAGGGGGTGGCGGCGCAAGAGACCCAGTACTTC. This codes for CASSSQGVAAQETQYF.

In this sample, this clone turned up once. The gene calls are TRBV5-1 and TRBJ1-1; D unclear. Trimming stripped 6 bases from V and 1 base from J, with 16 bases between. Germline lookup yields CDR1 SGHRS and CDR2 YFSETQ. The CDR3 extends over 15 amino acids. CDR3 amino acids: CASNPSTATNTEAFF. The DNA for the CDR3 is TGCGCCAGCAACCCTTCCACAGCCACGAACACTGAAGCTTTCTTT.

This chain joins TRBV6-4 and TRBJ2-1; TRBD1 agrees at 10 bases. The CDR3 has 15 amino acids. The germline gives CDR1 MRHNA, CDR2 SNTAGT. J was trimmed by 8 bases and V by 4 bases; bases with no gene match: 8. The DNA for the CDR3 is TGTGCCAGCAGTGCGAGGACAGGGGGTAGCGATGAGCAGTTCTTC. Protein: CASSARTGGSDEQFF.

J is TRBJ2-1 and V is TRBV5-1; unclear D gene. V was pared by 0 bases and J by 3 bases, with 7 bases between. CDR1 is SGHRS and CDR2 is YFSETQ in the germline V gene. The CDR3 has 14 residues. DNA of the CDR3: TGCGCCAGCAGCTTGGGCTCTTTCTACAATGAGCAGTTCTTC. It codes for CASSLGSFYNEQFF.

The V and J genes are TRBV18 and TRBJ2-4; tentative D call: TRBD1 (5 bases). Trimming stripped 0 bases from V and 3 bases from J, with 12 bases between. CDR3 length equals 16 residues. The V gene's germline CDR1 is KGHSH and CDR2 LQKENI. CDR3 in DNA: TGTGCCAGCTCACCACCCCTAGGGGTGGTCAAAAACATTCAGTACTTC. It translates to CASSPPLGVVKNIQYF.

The chain employs TRBV18 and TRBJ2-7; 9 bases agree with TRBD1. The CDR3 totals 15 residues. CDR1 is KGHSH and CDR2 is LQKENI in the germline V gene. V was clipped by 0 bases and J by 3 bases; unmatched bases: 3. The CDR3 sequence: CASSPPTGGFYEQYF. CDR3 in DNA: TGTGCCAGCTCACCACCAACAGGGGGCTTCTACGAGCAGTACTTC.

The J gene is TRBJ2-3, the V gene TRBV15, with D tentatively TRBD1 (5 bases). With 1 base removed from V and 0 bases from J, the gap between germline ends came to 8 bases. Looked up from germline, CDR1 is LNHNV and CDR2 is YYDKDF (reference sequence). This CDR3 comprises 15 residues. This CDR3 is CATSRGGASTDTQYF. CDR3 in DNA: TGTGCCACCAGCAGAGGGGGCGCAAGCACAGATACGCAGTATTTT.

The J gene is TRBJ1-1, the V gene TRBV6-5; TRBD1 agrees at 9 bases. CDR1 MNHEY and CDR2 SVGAGI come from the germline V gene. The CDR3 consists of 15 residues. The junction had 10 bases not matched to a gene; V was cut back by 7 bases and J by 4 bases. Written as DNA, the CDR3 is TGTGCCAGCAAGAGGACAGGGGTTAATCCCACTGAAGCTTTCTTT. This gives the protein CASKRTGVNPTEAFF.

V is TRBV9 and J is TRBJ2-3; maybe TRBD2 (6 bases). CDR3 size: 14 residues. Germline V CDR1 and CDR2: SGDLS, YYNGEE. V dropped 2 bases and J dropped 0 bases, with 7 bases sitting between them. The CDR3 nucleotides are TGTGCCAGCAGCGTTCGGGGGAGCACAGATACGCAGTATTTT. As protein: CASSVRGSTDTQYF.

The rearrangement links TRBV7-2 to TRBJ2-3; 8 positions agree with TRBD2. CDR3 length equals 16 residues. The germline V gene encodes CDR1 SGHTA and CDR2 FQGNSA. V trimming: 1 base; J trimming: 3 bases; junction bases outside the gene matches: 6. The CDR3 loop is CASSLEAGVRTDTQYF. In DNA, the CDR3 is TGTGCCAGCAGCTTAGAAGCGGGAGTTAGGACAGATACGCAGTATTTT.

The chain uses TRBV6-1 and TRBJ1-1; a possible D gene is TRBD1 (6 bases). Germline-derived CDR1 and CDR2 are MNHNS and SASEGT. The CDR3 runs to 13 residues. Trimming stripped 8 bases from V and 4 bases from J, with 14 bases between. As DNA, the CDR3 is TGTGCCAGCGCGGGACACGCGACCACTGAAGCTTTCTTT. This codes for CASAGHATTEAFF.

The gene calls are TRBV7-2 and TRBJ2-7; TRBD2 is a possible D gene (6 bases). V lost 3 bases to trimming and J lost 9 bases, with 12 bases between them. The CDR3 extends over 12 amino acids. Germline CDR1 is SGHTA and CDR2 is FQGNSA. The CDR3 sequence: CASSLIGTSQYF. CDR3 DNA sequence: TGTGCCAGCAGCTTGATCGGGACTTCGCAGTACTTC. Full variable domain (remainder filled in from reference TRBV7-2 and TRBJ2-7): GAGVSQSPSNKVTEKGKDVELRCDPISGHTALYWYRQSLGQGLEFLIYFQGNSAPDKSGLPSDRFSAERTGGSVSTLTIQRTQQEDSAVYLCASSLIGTSQYFGPGTRLTVT.

This clone appeared once. The chain links TRBV6-6 to TRBJ2-7; no firm D call. Germline V gene data show CDR1 as MNHNY and CDR2 as SVGAGI (reference sequence). There are 13 residues in the CDR3. V lost 0 bases and J lost 4, with 7 bases in between. CDR3 bases: TGTGCCAGCAGTTACTCGAAAGATTACGAGCAGTACTTC. Translating gives CASSYSKDYEQYF.

This clone was recorded once. This sequence joins TRBV4-1 and TRBJ1-2; 7 bases agree with TRBD1. The germline CDR1 and CDR2 sequences are MGHRA and YSYEKL. V lost 3 bases to trimming and J lost 9 bases; unmatched junction nucleotides: 19. There are 17 residues in the CDR3. The CDR3 bases are TGCGCCAGCAGCCAGGGGGGGTCAGGGGGTTTAACTAGAAGCTACACCTTC. It translates to CASSQGGSGGLTRSYTF.

The chain is built from TRBV2 and TRBJ1-3; D gene uncertain. The V and J ends lost 8 bases and 4 bases respectively, with 9 bases between them. Germline V CDR1 and CDR2: SNHLY, FYNNEI. This CDR3 is 12 amino acids long. This chain's CDR3 is CASAAQGNTIYF. The DNA for the CDR3 is TGTGCCAGCGCAGCCCAGGGAAACACCATATATTTT.

The V and J genes are TRBV19 and TRBJ1-5; the D gene is possibly TRBD1 (5 bases). CDR3 length: 14 amino acids. V lost 8 bases to trimming and J lost 7 bases, with 18 bases between them. CDR1 and CDR2 from the germline V gene are LNHDA and SQIVND (reference sequence). The CDR3 DNA reads TGTGCCAGTGCGATCTCAGGGAACGGCCAGCCCCAGCATTTT. This sequence encodes CASAISGNGQPQHF.

This CDR3 reads CASSSGLAGGIETQYF. The CDR3 DNA is TGTGCCAGCAGCTCGGGACTAGCGGGAGGCATAGAGACCCAGTACTTC. The genes are TRBV7-7 and TRBJ2-5; 15 bases are shared with TRBD2. With 4 bases clipped from V and 4 bases from J, the junction kept 4 bases outside the gene matches. Per the germline V gene, CDR1 is SSHAT and CDR2 is FNYEAQ (reference sequence). There are 16 residues in the CDR3.